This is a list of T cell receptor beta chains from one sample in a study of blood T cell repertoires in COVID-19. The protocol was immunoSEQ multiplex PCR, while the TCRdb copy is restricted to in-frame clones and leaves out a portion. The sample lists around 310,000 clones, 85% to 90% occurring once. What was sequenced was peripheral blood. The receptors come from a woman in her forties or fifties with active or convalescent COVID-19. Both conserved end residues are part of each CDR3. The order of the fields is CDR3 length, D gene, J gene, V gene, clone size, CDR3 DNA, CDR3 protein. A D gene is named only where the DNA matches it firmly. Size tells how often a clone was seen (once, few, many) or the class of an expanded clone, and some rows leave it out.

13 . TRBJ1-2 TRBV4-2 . TGTGCCAGCAGCCAGTATGGGGCGAAGGGCTACACCTTC CASSQYGAKGYTF
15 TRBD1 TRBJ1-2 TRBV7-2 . TGTGCCAGCAGCTTAGGGCCCGGACAGGGGTATGGCTACACCTTC CASSLGPGQGYGYTF
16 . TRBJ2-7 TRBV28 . TGTGCCAGCCTTTCCCAGGGGCCAGGCGGTTCCTACGAGCAGTACTTC CASLSQGPGGSYEQYF
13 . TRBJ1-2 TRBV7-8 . TGTGCCAGCAGCCCCGGTCTCGAACGAGGCTACACCTTC CASSPGLERGYTF
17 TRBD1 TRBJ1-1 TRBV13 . TGTGCCAGCAGCACCCTTAGTGGAGACAGGGTAGTTACTGAAGCTTTCTTT CASSTLSGDRVVTEAFF
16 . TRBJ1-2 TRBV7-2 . TGTGCCAGCAGCTTAGAAACCCGAGCTGTTAACTATGGCTACACCTTC CASSLETRAVNYGYTF
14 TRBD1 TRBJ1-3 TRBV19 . TGTGCCAGTACTTCGACAGGGGCTGGAAACACCATATATTTT CASTSTGAGNTIYF
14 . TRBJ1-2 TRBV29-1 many TGCAGCGTTGAAGAAGGGGGGCGGGAGTATGGCTACACCTTC CSVEEGGREYGYTF
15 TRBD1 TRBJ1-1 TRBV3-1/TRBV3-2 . TGTGCCAGCAGCCAAATACAGGGGTGGAACACTGAAGCTTTCTTT CASSQIQGWNTEAFF
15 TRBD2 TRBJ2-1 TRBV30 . TGTGCCTGCCATGTGACTAGCGGGAGATACAATGAGCAGTTCTTC CACHVTSGRYNEQFF
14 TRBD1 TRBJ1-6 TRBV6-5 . TGTGCCAGCCGAGGACAGGGGGCGAGTTCACCCCTCCACTTT CASRGQGASSPLHF
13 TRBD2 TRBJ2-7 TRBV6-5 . TGTGCCAGCGGGCGGGGGGGCAGCTACGAGCAGTACTTC CASGRGGSYEQYF
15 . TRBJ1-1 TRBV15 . TGTGCCACCAGCAGAGATCGGCAGGTTAAAGTTGAGGCTTTCTTT CATSRDRQVKVEAFF
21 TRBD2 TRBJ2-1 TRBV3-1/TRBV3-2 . TGTGCCAGCAGCCAAGATCGCGAGGGGACTAGCGGGGCCCTTTCCTACAATGAGCAGTTCTTC CASSQDREGTSGALSYNEQFF
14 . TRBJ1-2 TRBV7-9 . TGTGCCAGCAGCTTAGTTGGATTGGGGTTGAGCGGAACCTTC CASSLVGLGLSGTF
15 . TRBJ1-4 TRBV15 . TGTGCCACCAGCGTTGGAGGTGGGGGGGACTGGAAACTGTTTTTT CATSVGGGGDWKLFF
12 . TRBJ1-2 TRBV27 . TGTGCCAGCAGGGGGGCCGCCGATGGCTACACCTTC CASRGAADGYTF
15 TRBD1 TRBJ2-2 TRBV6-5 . TGTGCCAGCAGCATACAGGGGGCAAACACCGGGGAGCTGTTTTTT CASSIQGANTGELFF
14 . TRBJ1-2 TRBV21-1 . TGTGCCAGCAGCAAAGTGGGGCTGAACTATGGCTACACCTTC CASSKVGLNYGYTF
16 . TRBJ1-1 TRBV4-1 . TGCGCCAGCAGCCAAGTGGGTGGCAGGGCGAACACTGAAGCTTTCTTT CASSQVGGRANTEAFF
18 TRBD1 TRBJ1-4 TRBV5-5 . TGTGCCAGCAGCTTGGAAACGGGACAGGGGATCCGACGAGAAAAACTGTTTTTT CASSLETGQGIRREKLFF
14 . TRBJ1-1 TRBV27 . TGTGCCAGCAGTGGACACCCCATGAACACTGAAGCTTTCTTT CASSGHPMNTEAFF
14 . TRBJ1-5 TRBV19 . TGTGCCAGTAAGGACTCGGGGGTCAATCAGCCCCAGCATTTT CASKDSGVNQPQHF
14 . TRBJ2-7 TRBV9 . TGTGCCAGCAGCGTAGACCCCCAGACCTACGAGCAGTACTTC CASSVDPQTYEQYF
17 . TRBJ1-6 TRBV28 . TGTGCCAGCAGTTTAGGACAGCCTAGCTCCTATAATTCACCCCTCCACTTT CASSLGQPSSYNSPLHF
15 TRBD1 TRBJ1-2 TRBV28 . TGTGCCAGCACCGTCGGCGGGACAGTGAAATATGGCTACACCTTC CASTVGGTVKYGYTF
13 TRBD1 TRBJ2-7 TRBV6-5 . TGTGCCAGCGGGGACAGTGCTTCCTACGAGCAGTACTTC CASGDSASYEQYF
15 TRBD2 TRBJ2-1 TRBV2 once TGTGCCAGTCAGATCGGGACTAGCGGGGGGCGTGAGCAGTTCTTC CASQIGTSGGREQFF
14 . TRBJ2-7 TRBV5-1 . TGCGCCACCCGACCCAGGGGAGAGTCCTACGAGCAGTACTTC CATRPRGESYEQYF
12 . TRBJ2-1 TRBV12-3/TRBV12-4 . TGTGCCAGCCTCACAGACTACAATGAGCAGTTCTTC CASLTDYNEQFF
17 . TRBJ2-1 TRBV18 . TGTGCCAGCTCACCACCGGCTAGCCTGAGCTCCTACAATGAGCAGTTCTTC CASSPPASLSSYNEQFF
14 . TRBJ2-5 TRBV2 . TGTGCCAGCAGTGACCTGACAGGCCAAGAGACCCAGTACTTC CASSDLTGQETQYF
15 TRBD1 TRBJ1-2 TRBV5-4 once TGTGCCAGCAGCTTGGGACCGGACAGGGAGTATGGCTACACCTTC CASSLGPDREYGYTF
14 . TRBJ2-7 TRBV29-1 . TGCAGCGTTGATTTGGGTAGAGGGGGGGACGAGCAGTACTTC CSVDLGRGGDEQYF
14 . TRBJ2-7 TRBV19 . TGTGCCAGTAGTAGAACAGACCTTTCCTACGAGCAGTACTTC CASSRTDLSYEQYF
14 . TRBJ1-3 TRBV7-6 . TGTGCCAGCAGCCCGGAGGCCACTGGAAACACCATATATTTT CASSPEATGNTIYF
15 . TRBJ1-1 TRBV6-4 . TGTGCCACCAGCCGCGTAAGGACACTGAACACTGAAGCTTTCTTT CATSRVRTLNTEAFF
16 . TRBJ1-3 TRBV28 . TGTGCCAGCAGTTTATGGGCAGGCGATACCCGAAACACCATATATTTT CASSLWAGDTRNTIYF
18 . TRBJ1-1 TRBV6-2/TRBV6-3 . TGTGCCAGCAGTTACTCGAGGTTTGGAGGAGCGGACAACACTGAAGCTTTCTTT CASSYSRFGGADNTEAFF
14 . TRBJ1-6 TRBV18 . TGTGCCAGCTCACCGTCCATGCGGGATTCACCCCTCCACTTT CASSPSMRDSPLHF
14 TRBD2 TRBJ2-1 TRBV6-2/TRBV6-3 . TGTGCCAGCAGTGACTCTGGACTAGCGGCTGAGCAGTTCTTC CASSDSGLAAEQFF
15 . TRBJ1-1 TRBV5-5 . TGTGCCAGCAGCTTGTTCGACGGAGCGAACACTGAAGCTTTCTTT CASSLFDGANTEAFF
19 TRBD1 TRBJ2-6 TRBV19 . TGTGCCAGTAGTATAAACGTACAGGGGGCAGTGGCTGGGGCCAACGTCCTGACTTTC CASSINVQGAVAGANVLTF
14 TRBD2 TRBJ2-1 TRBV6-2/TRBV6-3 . TGTGCCAGCAGTTTCTCCTTGACTAGCGGTGAGCAGTTCTTC CASSFSLTSGEQFF
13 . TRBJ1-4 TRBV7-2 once TGTGCCAGCAGCCTCGGGGGTAGTGAAAAACTGTTTTTT CASSLGGSEKLFF
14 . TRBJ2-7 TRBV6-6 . TGTGCCAGCAGCCACCTCGAGGGATCCTACGAGCAGTACTTC CASSHLEGSYEQYF
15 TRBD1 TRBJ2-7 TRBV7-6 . TGTGCCAGCAGCTTAGATGACAGGGTTGGTGGCGAGCAGTACTTC CASSLDDRVGGEQYF
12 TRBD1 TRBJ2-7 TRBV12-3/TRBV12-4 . TGTGCCAGCAGTCCACAGGGGTACGAGCAGTACTTC CASSPQGYEQYF
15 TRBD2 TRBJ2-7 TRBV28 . TGTGCCAGCAGTTCGGGGGGGCAGAGCTCCTACGAGCAGTACTTC CASSSGGQSSYEQYF
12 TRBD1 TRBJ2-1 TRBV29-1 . TGCAGCACCTCAGGGGGCTACAATGAGCAGTTCTTC CSTSGGYNEQFF
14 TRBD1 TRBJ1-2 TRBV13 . TGTGCCAGCAGCTCAGGACAGGGAAACTATGGCTACACCTTC CASSSGQGNYGYTF
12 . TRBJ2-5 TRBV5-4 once TGTGCCAGCAGCCTAGTCCAAGAGACCCAGTACTTC CASSLVQETQYF
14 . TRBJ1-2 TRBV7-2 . TGTGCCAGCAGCTTAGATTTGGGAGGCTATGGCTACACCTTC CASSLDLGGYGYTF
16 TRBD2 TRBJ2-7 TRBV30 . TGTGCCTGGAGCCTACGTTCAGGACTAGTGAACTACGAGCAGTACTTC CAWSLRSGLVNYEQYF